This TCR beta chain is from a study of beta chain features in type 1 diabetes. As concerns this clone: Its cognate antigen is unknown.

V shed 5 bases and J shed 3 bases, with 16 bases lying between them. Per the germline V gene, CDR1 is SQVTM and CDR2 is ANQGSEA. The CDR3 runs 14 residues. Study-wide points: Patients and controls would share equally any PCR tilt toward shorter templates. Patients with Type 1 diabetes showed moderately but significantly shorter TCRB CDR3s in all four CD4+ subsets. VDJ junctions in type 1 diabetes patients carried more deletions and fewer insertions. Cells carrying high TCR expression could end up over-represented when cDNA is sequenced. Compared to healthy donors, patients appeared to have naive, central memory and Treg TCRB repertoires that were more alike.

Reverse transcription of all isolated RNA meant that expressed TCRB transcripts were sequenced. Assay used: immunoSEQ multiplex PCR; TCRdb lists only in-frame clones, some missing. This table holds 500,000 to 850,000 clones, around 15% found once. The sequenced sample was naive CD4+ T cells from blood. The chain combines TRBV29-1 with TRBJ1-2; the D gene is possibly TRBD1 (5 bases). The receptor comes from a man between 18 and 29 years old with type 1 diabetes. CDR3 loop: CSVRARGPHYGYTF. The DNA of the CDR3 is TGCAGCGTTCGGGCCCGGGGACCGCACTATGGCTACACCTTC.